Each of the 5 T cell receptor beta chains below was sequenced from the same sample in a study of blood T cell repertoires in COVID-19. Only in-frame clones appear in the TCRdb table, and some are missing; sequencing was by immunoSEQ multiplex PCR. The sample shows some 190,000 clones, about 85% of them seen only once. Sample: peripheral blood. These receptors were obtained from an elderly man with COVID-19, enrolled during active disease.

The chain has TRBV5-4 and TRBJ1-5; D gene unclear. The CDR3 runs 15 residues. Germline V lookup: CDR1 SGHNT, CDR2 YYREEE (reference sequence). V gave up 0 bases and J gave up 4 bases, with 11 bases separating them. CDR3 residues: CASSLAGLENQPQHF. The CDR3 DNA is TGTGCCAGCAGCTTGGCAGGTTTAGAGAATCAGCCCCAGCATTTT. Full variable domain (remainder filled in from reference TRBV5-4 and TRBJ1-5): ETGVTQSPTHLIKTRGQQVTLRCSSQSGHNTVSWYQQALGQGPQFIFQYYREEENGRGNFPPRFSGLQFPNYSSELNVNALELDDSALYLCASSLAGLENQPQHFGDGTRLSIL.

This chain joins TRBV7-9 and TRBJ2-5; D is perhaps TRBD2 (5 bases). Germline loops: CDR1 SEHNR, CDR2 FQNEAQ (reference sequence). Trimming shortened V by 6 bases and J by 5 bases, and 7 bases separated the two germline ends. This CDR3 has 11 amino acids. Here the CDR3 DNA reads TGTGCCAGCAGACTAGTGGAGACCCAGTACTTC. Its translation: CASRLVETQYF.

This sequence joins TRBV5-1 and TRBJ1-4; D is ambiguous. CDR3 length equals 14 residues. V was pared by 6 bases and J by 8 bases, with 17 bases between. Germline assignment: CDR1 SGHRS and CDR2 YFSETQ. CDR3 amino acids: CASTLGEGGEKLFF. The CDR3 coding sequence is TGCGCCAGCACGCTGGGAGAGGGAGGGGAAAAACTGTTTTTT.

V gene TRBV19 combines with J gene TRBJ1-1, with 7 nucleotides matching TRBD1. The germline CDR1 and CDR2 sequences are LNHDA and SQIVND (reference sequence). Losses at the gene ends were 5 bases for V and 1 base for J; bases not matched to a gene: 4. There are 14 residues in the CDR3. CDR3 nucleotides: TGTGCCAGTAGTTTCCGACAGGGGAACACTGAAGCTTTCTTT. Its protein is CASSFRQGNTEAFF.

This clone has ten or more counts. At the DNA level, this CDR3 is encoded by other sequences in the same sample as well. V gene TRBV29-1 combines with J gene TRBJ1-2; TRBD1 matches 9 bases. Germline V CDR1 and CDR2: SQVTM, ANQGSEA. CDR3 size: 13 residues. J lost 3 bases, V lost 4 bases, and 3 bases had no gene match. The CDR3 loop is CSVGQGDYYGYTF. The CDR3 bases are TGCAGCGTTGGACAGGGGGATTACTATGGCTACACCTTC.